The rows below give T cell receptor beta chains drawn from one sample of a study of response to subunit inactivated influenza vaccine. TCRdb independently ran MiXCR on the RT-PCR reads; one entry per CDR3 protein. The sample lists about 700,000 distinct CDR3 sequences, 15% to 17% occurring once. The source was PBMCs from blood, collected 11 to 12 days after vaccination. All receptors derive from a man aged 45-65 years who received an inactivated influenza vaccine. Both conserved end residues are part of each CDR3. Each record gives: clone size, J gene, CDR3 length, V gene, D gene, CDR3 DNA, CDR3 protein. The D gene is left open where the match is weak. Clone size, where shown, is once, few, many, or a class for clones that have expanded.

>many|TRBJ2-3|16|TRBV4-1|TRBD2
TGCGCCAGCAGCCATGGGGCGTTACTAGCGGCAGATACGCAGTATTTT
CASSHGALLAADTQYF
>.|TRBJ1-1|12|TRBV29-1|.
TGCAGCGTTGTTTATTTTGGGACTGAAGCTTTCTTT
CSVVYFGTEAFF
>many|TRBJ2-1|14|TRBV29-1|TRBD1
TGCAGCGTTAAACAGGGGCTGCTTAGAGATGAGCAGTTCTTC
CSVKQGLLRDEQFF
>.|TRBJ2-5|15|TRBV9|.
TGTGCCAGCAGCGGGGGCCGTGGGCGGCAAGAGACCCAGTACTTC
CASSGGRGRQETQYF
>many|TRBJ2-1|14|TRBV6-2/TRBV6-3|TRBD2
TGTGCCAGCAGTATGACTAGCACATACAATGAGCAGTTCTTC
CASSMTSTYNEQFF
>.|TRBJ1-5|14|TRBV12-3/TRBV12-4|TRBD1
TGTGCCAGCACCAAGACAGGGAGCAATCAGCCCCAGCATTTT
CASTKTGSNQPQHF
>few|TRBJ2-7|15|TRBV4-1|.
TGCGCCAGCAGCGAGGCCGGTGGGGCTACCTACGAGCAGTACTTC
CASSEAGGATYEQYF
>few|TRBJ2-7|16|TRBV14|.
TGTGCCAGCAGCCAAGAAACCGGGTTCGTCTCCTACGAGCAGTACTTC
CASSQETGFVSYEQYF
>.|TRBJ2-3|15|TRBV20-1|.
TGCAGTGCTGATGGGACGCCCCGGGACACAGATACGCAGTATTTT
CSADGTPRDTDTQYF
>many|TRBJ2-3|16|TRBV7-9|.
TGTGCCAGCAGCTTTGGCCCTGGGGGGGCCTACGATACGCAGTATTTT
CASSFGPGGAYDTQYF
>.|TRBJ2-5|13|TRBV10-3|TRBD2
TGTGCCATCAGCCCAGGACTAGCGGAGACCCAGTACTTC
CAISPGLAETQYF
>.|TRBJ2-1|16|TRBV9|.
TGTGCCAGCAGCGTAGCTGGGCAGCAAGTCTACAATGAGCAGTTCTTC
CASSVAGQQVYNEQFF
>.|TRBJ2-6|16|TRBV5-1|.
TGCGCCAGCAGCTTGTCCGTGGCTTCTGGGGCCAACGTCCTGACTTTC
CASSLSVASGANVLTF
>few|TRBJ2-7|14|TRBV5-1|.
TGCGCCAGCAGCTCTAAGACGGGCTCCTACGAGCAGTACTTC
CASSSKTGSYEQYF
>few|TRBJ2-7|13|TRBV20-1|.
TGCAGTGCTCACCGGGACTCAACCTACGAGCAGTACTTC
CSAHRDSTYEQYF
>.|TRBJ2-1|17|TRBV11-2|.
TGTGCCAGCAGCGAGGGACCCGGGGGGCCCTCCTACAATGAGCAGTTCTTC
CASSEGPGGPSYNEQFF
>.|TRBJ1-2|13|TRBV20-1|.
TGCAGTGCCAACCGGGCTGTTGGCTATGGCTACACCTTC
CSANRAVGYGYTF
>.|TRBJ2-5|15|TRBV7-9|.
TGTGCCAGCAGCCCCCGTGTCCCGGTTCAAGAGACCCAGTACTTC
CASSPRVPVQETQYF